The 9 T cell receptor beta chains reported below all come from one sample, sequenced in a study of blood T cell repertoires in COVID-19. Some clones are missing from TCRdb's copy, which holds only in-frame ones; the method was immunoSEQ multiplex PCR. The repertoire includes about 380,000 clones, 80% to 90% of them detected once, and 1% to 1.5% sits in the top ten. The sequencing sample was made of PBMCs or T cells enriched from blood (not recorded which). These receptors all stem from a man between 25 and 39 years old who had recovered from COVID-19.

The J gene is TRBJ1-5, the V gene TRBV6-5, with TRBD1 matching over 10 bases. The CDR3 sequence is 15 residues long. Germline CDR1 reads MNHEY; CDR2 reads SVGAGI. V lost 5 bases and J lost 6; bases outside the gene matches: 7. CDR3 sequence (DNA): TGTGCCAGCAGTCCCGGGACAGGGGTAGGTCAGCCCCAGCATTTT. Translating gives CASSPGTGVGQPQHF.

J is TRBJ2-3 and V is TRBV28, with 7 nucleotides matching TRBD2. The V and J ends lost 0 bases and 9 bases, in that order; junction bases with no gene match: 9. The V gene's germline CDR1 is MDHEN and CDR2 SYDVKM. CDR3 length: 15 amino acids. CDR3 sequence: CASSLWASGGFTQYF. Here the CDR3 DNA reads TGTGCCAGCAGTTTATGGGCTAGCGGTGGGTTCACGCAGTATTTT.

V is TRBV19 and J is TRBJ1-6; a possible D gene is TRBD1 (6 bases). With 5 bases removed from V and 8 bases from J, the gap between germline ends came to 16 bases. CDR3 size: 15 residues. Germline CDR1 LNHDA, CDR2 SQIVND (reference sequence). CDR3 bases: TGTGCCAGTAGTCAGGGGTCTTTAAGGGATTCACCCCTCCACTTT. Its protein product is CASSQGSLRDSPLHF.

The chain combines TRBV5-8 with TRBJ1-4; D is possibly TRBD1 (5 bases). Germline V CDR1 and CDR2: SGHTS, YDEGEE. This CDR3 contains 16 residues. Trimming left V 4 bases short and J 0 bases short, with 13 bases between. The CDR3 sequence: CASSIGTGATNEKLFF. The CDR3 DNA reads TGTGCCAGCAGCATCGGAACAGGAGCAACTAATGAAAAACTGTTTTTT.

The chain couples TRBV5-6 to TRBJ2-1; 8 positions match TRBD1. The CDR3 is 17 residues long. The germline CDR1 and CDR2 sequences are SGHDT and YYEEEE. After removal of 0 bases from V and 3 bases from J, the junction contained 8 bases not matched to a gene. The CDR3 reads CASSLVLRTGSYNEQFF. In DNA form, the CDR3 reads TGTGCCAGCAGCTTGGTATTGAGGACAGGGAGCTACAATGAGCAGTTCTTC.

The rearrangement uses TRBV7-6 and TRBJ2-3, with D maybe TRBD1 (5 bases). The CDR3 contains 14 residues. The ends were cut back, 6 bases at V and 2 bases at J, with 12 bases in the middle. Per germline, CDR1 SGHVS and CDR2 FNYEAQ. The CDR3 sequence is CASSRGQPTDTQYF. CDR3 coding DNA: TGTGCCAGCAGTCGCGGACAACCCACAGATACGCAGTATTTT.

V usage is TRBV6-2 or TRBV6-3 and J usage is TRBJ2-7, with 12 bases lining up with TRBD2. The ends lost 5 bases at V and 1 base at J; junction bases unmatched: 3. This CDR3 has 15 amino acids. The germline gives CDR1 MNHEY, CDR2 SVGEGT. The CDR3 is CASSRTSGGSYEQYF. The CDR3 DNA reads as TGTGCCAGCAGTCGAACTAGCGGGGGGTCCTACGAGCAGTACTTC.

CDR3 nucleotide sequence: TGTGCCAGCAGCCCGACAGGGGGCAGGGGGACCCAGTACTTC. Translating gives CASSPTGGRGTQYF. The chain has TRBV14 and TRBJ2-5; the match to TRBD1 covers 10 bases. This CDR3 has 14 amino acids. The germline CDR1 and CDR2 sequences are SGHDN and FVKESK. Trimming removed 4 bases from V and 7 bases from J; junction bases left unmatched: 6.

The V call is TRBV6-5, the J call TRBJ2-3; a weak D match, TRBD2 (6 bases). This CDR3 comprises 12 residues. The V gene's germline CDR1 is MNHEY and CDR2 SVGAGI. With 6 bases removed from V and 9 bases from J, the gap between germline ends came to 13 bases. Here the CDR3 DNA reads TGTGCCAGCAGGGGGGACTTGAGAACGCAGTATTTT. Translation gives CASRGDLRTQYF.